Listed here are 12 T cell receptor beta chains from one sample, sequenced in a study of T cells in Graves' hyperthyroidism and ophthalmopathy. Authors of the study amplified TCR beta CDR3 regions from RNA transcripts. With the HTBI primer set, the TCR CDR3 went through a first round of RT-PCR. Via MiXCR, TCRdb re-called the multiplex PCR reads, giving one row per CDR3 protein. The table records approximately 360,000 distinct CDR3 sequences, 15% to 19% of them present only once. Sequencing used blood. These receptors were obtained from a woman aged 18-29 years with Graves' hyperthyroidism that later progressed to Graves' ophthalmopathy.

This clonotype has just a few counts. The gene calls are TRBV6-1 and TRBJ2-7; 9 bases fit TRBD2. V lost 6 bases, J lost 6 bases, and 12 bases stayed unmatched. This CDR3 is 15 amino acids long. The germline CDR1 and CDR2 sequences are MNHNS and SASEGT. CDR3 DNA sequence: TGTGCCAGCAGCGGGACTGGCGGGAGGGCCGGCGAGCAGTACTTC. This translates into CASSGTGGRAGEQYF.

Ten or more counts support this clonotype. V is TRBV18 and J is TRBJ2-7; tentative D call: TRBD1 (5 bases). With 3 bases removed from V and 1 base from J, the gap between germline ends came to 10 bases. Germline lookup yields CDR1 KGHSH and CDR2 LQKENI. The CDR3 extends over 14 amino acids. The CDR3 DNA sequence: TGTGCCAGCTCACCTCCAACAGGATCCTACGAGCAGTACTTC. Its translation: CASSPPTGSYEQYF.

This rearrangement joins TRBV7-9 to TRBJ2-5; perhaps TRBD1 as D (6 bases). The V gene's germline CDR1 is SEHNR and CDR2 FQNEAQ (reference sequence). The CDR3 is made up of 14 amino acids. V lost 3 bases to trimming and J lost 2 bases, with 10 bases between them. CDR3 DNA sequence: TGTGCCAGCAGCTTGGGGGCGCGTCAAGAGACCCAGTACTTC. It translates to CASSLGARQETQYF. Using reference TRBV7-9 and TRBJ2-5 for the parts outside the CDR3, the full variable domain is DTGVSQNPRHKITKRGQNVTFRCDPISEHNRLYWYRQTLGQGPEFLTYFQNEAQLEKSRLLSDRFSAERPKGSFSTLEIQRTEQGDSAMYLCASSLGARQETQYFGPGTRLLVL.

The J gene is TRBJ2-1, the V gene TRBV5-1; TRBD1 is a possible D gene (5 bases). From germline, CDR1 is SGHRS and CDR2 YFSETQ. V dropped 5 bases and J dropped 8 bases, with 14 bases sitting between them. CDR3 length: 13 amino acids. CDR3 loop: CASSVGHGDEQFF. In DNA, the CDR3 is TGCGCCAGCAGTGTCGGACATGGGGATGAGCAGTTCTTC.

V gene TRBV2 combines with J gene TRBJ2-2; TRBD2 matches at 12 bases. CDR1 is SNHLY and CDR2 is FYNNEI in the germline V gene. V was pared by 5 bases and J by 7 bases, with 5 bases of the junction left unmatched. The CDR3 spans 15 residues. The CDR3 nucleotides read TGTGCCAGCAGTTGGACTAGCGGGGCTTTCGGGGAGCTGTTTTTT. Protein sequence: CASSWTSGAFGELFF.

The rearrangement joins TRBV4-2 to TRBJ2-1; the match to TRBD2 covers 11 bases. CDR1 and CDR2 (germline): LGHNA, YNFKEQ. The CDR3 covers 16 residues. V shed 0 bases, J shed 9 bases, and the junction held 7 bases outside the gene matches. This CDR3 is CASSQEGASGGPEQFF. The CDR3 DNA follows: TGTGCCAGCAGCCAAGAGGGGGCTAGCGGGGGGCCTGAGCAGTTCTTC.

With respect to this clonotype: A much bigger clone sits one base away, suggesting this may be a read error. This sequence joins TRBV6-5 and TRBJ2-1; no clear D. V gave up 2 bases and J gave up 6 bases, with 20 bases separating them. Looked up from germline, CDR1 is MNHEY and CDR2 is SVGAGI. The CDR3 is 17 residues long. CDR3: CASSYHSNGVGTNEQFF. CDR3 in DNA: TGTGCCAGCAGTTACCATTCTAACGGAGTGGGAACCAATGAGCAGTTCTTC.

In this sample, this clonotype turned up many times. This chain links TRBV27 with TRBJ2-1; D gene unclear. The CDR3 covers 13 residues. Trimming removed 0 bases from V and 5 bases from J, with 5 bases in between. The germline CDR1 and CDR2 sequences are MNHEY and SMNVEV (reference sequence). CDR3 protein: CASSLSSDNEQFF. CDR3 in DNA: TGTGCCAGCAGTTTATCGAGCGACAATGAGCAGTTCTTC.

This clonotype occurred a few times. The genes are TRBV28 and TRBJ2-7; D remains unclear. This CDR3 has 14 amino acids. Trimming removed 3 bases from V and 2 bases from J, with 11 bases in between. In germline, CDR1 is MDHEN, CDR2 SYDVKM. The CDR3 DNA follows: TGTGCCAGCAGTTTGCTGAACCCCCCCTACGAGCAGTACTTC. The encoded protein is CASSLLNPPYEQYF. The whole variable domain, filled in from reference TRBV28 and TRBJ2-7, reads DVKVTQSSRYLVKRTGEKVFLECVQDMDHENMFWYRQDPGLGLRLIYFSYDVKMKEKGDIPEGYSVSREKKERFSLILESASTNQTSMYLCASSLLNPPYEQYFGPGTRLTVT.

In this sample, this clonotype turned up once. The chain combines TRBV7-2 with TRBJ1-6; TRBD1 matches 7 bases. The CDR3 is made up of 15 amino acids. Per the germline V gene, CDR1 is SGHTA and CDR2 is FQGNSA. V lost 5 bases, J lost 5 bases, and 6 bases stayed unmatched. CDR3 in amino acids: CASSQTGTDNSPLHF. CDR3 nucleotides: TGTGCCAGCAGCCAAACCGGGACAGATAATTCACCCCTCCACTTT.

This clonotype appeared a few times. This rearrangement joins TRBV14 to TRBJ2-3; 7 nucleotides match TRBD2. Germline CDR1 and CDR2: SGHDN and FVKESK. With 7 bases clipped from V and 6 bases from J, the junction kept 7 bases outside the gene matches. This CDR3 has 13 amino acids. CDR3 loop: CASTSTSRDTQYF. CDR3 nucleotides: TGTGCCAGCACCTCGACTAGCAGGGATACGCAGTATTTT.

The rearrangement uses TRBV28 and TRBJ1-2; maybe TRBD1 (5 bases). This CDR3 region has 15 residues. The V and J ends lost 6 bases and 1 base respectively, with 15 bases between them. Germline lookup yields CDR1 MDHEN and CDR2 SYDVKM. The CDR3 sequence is CASRSFRGSNYGYTF. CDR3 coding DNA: TGTGCCAGCAGGTCATTTCGGGGGAGTAACTATGGCTACACCTTC.